The sequence of this T cell receptor (beta chain) was determined in a study of blood T cell repertoires in COVID-19. Across the study: COVID-19 samples from acute and convalescent phases originated in the United States, Italy and Spain.

Original handling: Reference gene primer amplification in the assay estimated nucleated cell counts. Sequencing was performed with immunoSEQ multiplex PCR; in TCRdb, only in-frame clones are kept and a portion is missing. That table furnishes V, J and clone size, whereas the DNA furnished D and trimming. The sample lists about 170,000 clones; roughly nine tenths were seen once. The ends were cut back, 3 bases at V and 4 bases at J, with 17 bases in the middle. CDR1 KGHSH and CDR2 LQKENI come from the germline V gene. The CDR3 totals 16 residues. The TCR comes from a woman aged 55-70 years with COVID-19, enrolled during active disease. The material sequenced was peripheral blood. This chain links TRBV18 with TRBJ2-3, with D tentatively TRBD2 (7 bases). CDR3 region: CASSPPKGGGPDTQYF. For the CDR3, the DNA is TGTGCCAGCTCACCTCCCAAGGGGGGAGGGCCAGATACGCAGTATTTT.